The 9 T cell receptor beta chains below were found in one sample sequenced in a study of CXCR3-negative and CXCR3-positive naive CD8 T cells. It was by 5' RACE with UMI labels that the TRB cDNA libraries were prepared. From its re-call of the 5' RACE reads, TCRdb lists each CDR3 protein once, without DNA. The table for this sample gives some 130,000 distinct CDR3 sequences. Sequenced sample: naive CXCR3- CD8+ T cells from blood. Indicated subset: CD45RO-CCR7+CD27+CD95- naive CD8+ T cells lacking CXCR3 (TNR3-). Receptor source: a human donor in good health. Some clones in this sample may be carry-over from other donors' samples.

V gene TRBV29-1 combines with J gene TRBJ2-2; the TCRdb D gene call, TRBD1, has no DNA to confirm it. Germline CDR1 SQVTM, CDR2 ANQGSEA. There are 14 residues in the CDR3. The CDR3 is CSVDRGLGTGELFF.

The gene calls are TRBV28 and TRBJ2-1; TCRdb's D call of TRBD1 is untestable without DNA. The germline V gene has CDR1 MDHEN and CDR2 SYDVKM. CDR3 length: 17 amino acids. CDR3 sequence: CASSLSSGTGLYNEQFF.

The CDR3 sequence: CASREQGAATEAFF. J is TRBJ1-1 and V is TRBV5-6; TCRdb selects TRBD1, and the lack of DNA leaves this call unchecked. Germline assignment: CDR1 SGHDT and CDR2 YYEEEE. CDR3 size: 14 residues.

V and J are TRBV28 and TRBJ2-3; TCRdb's D call of TRBD2 is untestable without DNA. Germline values: CDR1 MDHEN, CDR2 SYDVKM. This CDR3 has 14 residues. CDR3 residues: CASSALRSTDTQYF.

This chain uses TRBV29-1 with TRBJ1-2. There are 12 residues in the CDR3. The germline V gene has CDR1 SQVTM and CDR2 ANQGSEA. CDR3 amino acids: CSVEGSYGGYTF.

This chain connects TRBV4-2 to TRBJ1-4; checking the TCRdb D call of TRBD1 is not possible without DNA. This CDR3 is 14 amino acids long. CDR1 LGHNA and CDR2 YNFKEQ come from the germline V gene. The CDR3 here is CASSQTGFNEKLFF.

This chain uses TRBV9 with TRBJ2-7; the TCRdb D gene call, TRBD2, has no DNA to confirm it. There are 16 residues in the CDR3. The germline V gene encodes CDR1 SGDLS and CDR2 YYNGEE. CDR3 sequence: CASSGGEGTNSYEQYF.

The V call is TRBV12-3 or TRBV12-4, the J call TRBJ1-1. This CDR3 has 15 amino acids. The chain's CDR3 is CASRILGSEYTEAFF.

This chain joins TRBV7-6 and TRBJ2-7; the TRBD1 assignment by TCRdb is unverifiable without DNA. CDR1 is SGHVS, CDR2 FNYEAQ, per germline. The CDR3 is 15 residues long. The CDR3 sequence: CASSPDRYPSYEQYF.